Below are 25 T cell receptor beta chains sequenced from a single sample in a study of OX40 agonist ivuxolimab in advanced cancers. Generated by immunoSEQ multiplex PCR, the TCRdb table keeps only in-frame clones and is missing some. The sample holds about 80,000 clones, about 83% seen once. The material was CD4+ or CD8+ T cells sorted from blood, obtained in a trial of the OX40 agonist ivuxolimab. The receptors derive from an adult with an advanced solid tumor such as melanoma, head and neck, liver or kidney cancer.

This clone has only one observation. V is TRBV5-1 and J is TRBJ2-5, with D perhaps matching TRBD2 (5 bases). CDR3 length: 15 residues. Trimming took 0 bases from V and 5 from J, leaving 14 bases between them. The germline CDR1 and CDR2 sequences are SGHRS and YFSETQ. The CDR3 loop is CASSLAGVVGETQYF. DNA of the CDR3: TGCGCCAGCAGCTTGGCCGGGGTCGTCGGGGAGACCCAGTACTTC.

The chain uses TRBV14 and TRBJ1-2; tentatively, D is TRBD1 (5 bases). Germline V lookup: CDR1 SGHDN, CDR2 FVKESK. This CDR3 has 14 amino acids. Trimming pared 1 base from V and 4 bases from J, leaving 10 bases between. The CDR3 DNA sequence: TGTGCCAGCAGCCAAGTCGGGGGGTCCTATGGCTACACCTTC. This codes for CASSQVGGSYGYTF.

The chain uses TRBV6-5 and TRBJ2-7, with D maybe TRBD2 (6 bases). Trimming removed 6 bases from V and 4 bases from J, with 19 bases in between. This CDR3 is built from 15 residues. Looked up from germline, CDR1 is MNHEY and CDR2 is SVGAGI. The DNA of the CDR3 is TGTGCCAGCAGCACGGAGTGGACGGGGAGGTACGAGCAGTACTTC. This encodes CASSTEWTGRYEQYF.

CDR3: CAWSFGQTVYEQYF. For the CDR3, the DNA is TGTGCCTGGAGTTTTGGACAGACCGTTTACGAGCAGTACTTC. This rearrangement joins TRBV30 to TRBJ2-7, with TRBD1 as a possible D gene (6 bases). This CDR3 has 14 amino acids. The germline V gene encodes CDR1 GTSNPN and CDR2 SVGIG (reference sequence). V was clipped by 2 bases and J by 4 bases, with 15 bases between them. Variable domain in full (rest from reference TRBV30 and TRBJ2-7): SQTIHQWPATLVQPVGSPLSLECTVEGTSNPNLYWYRQAAGRGLQLLFYSVGIGQISSEVPQNLSASRPQDRQFILSSKKLLLSDSGFYLCAWSFGQTVYEQYFGPGTRLTVT.

The V and J genes are TRBV10-3 and TRBJ2-6; D is uncertain. V was pared by 2 bases and J by 0 bases, with 20 bases between. The CDR3 runs 20 residues. The germline CDR1 and CDR2 sequences are ENHRY and SYGVKD. Written as DNA, the CDR3 is TGTGCCATCAGTGAGATGTTGCGACTGGCGCATAGCTCTGGGGCCAACGTCCTGACTTTC. As protein: CAISEMLRLAHSSGANVLTF.

J is TRBJ1-5 and V is TRBV19, with D perhaps TRBD1 (5 bases). Looked up from germline, CDR1 is LNHDA and CDR2 is SQIVND (reference sequence). The CDR3 has 17 amino acids. With 7 bases removed from V and 0 bases from J, the gap between germline ends came to 19 bases. The CDR3 reads CASTQGRGTDSNQPQHF. As DNA, the CDR3 is TGTGCCAGTACCCAGGGTCGTGGGACCGATAGCAATCAGCCCCAGCATTTT.

The chain is built from TRBV29-1 and TRBJ2-7; 9 positions agree with TRBD2. Unmatched junction bases numbered 5, after V lost 5 bases and J lost 3 bases. The CDR3 extends over 13 amino acids. CDR1 and CDR2 (germline): SQVTM, ANQGSEA. The CDR3 reads CSVTGTSSYEQYF. In nucleotides, the CDR3 is TGCAGCGTTACCGGGACTAGCAGCTACGAGCAGTACTTC.

This clone showed up just a few times. The chain recombines TRBV6-1 with TRBJ1-3; possibly TRBD1 for D (5 bases). The CDR3 consists of 14 residues. Trimming took off 7 bases at V and 2 bases at J, with 12 bases between the two ends. CDR1 and CDR2 from the germline V gene are MNHNS and SASEGT. CDR3 protein: CASITGGAGNTIYF. CDR3 nucleotides: TGTGCCAGCATCACTGGGGGGGCTGGAAACACCATATATTTT.

This sequence joins TRBV6-5 and TRBJ1-2; 7 nucleotides match TRBD1. Germline CDR1 is MNHEY and CDR2 is SVGAGI. The CDR3 is 13 amino acids. V was pared by 6 bases and J by 4 bases, with 5 bases of the junction left unmatched. CDR3 residues: CASRPGTVYGYTF. CDR3 DNA: TGTGCCAGCAGACCCGGGACAGTCTATGGCTACACCTTC.

The chain carries TRBV4-2 and TRBJ2-7; D might be TRBD2 (6 bases). The CDR3 sequence is 16 residues long. CDR1 and CDR2 from the germline V gene are LGHNA and YNFKEQ. The V end lost 3 bases, the J end lost 3 bases, and 18 bases lay between the germline ends. The CDR3 here is CASSQSGLARDYEQYF. In nucleotides, the CDR3 is TGTGCCAGCAGCCAGTCCGGGCTAGCGAGAGACTACGAGCAGTACTTC.

J is TRBJ2-7 and V is TRBV11-2, with 12 nucleotides matching TRBD1. The CDR3 is made up of 16 amino acids. V shed 4 bases and J 5 bases; nucleotides not matched to a gene: 9. Germline CDR1 and CDR2: SGHAT and FQNNGV. CDR3 nucleotides: TGTGCCAGCAGCTCGATCGGGACAGGGGGCTGGGACGAGCAGTACTTC. It is translated as CASSSIGTGGWDEQYF.

The rearrangement uses TRBV5-6 and TRBJ2-1, with TRBD1 matching over 11 bases. Germline CDR1 is SGHDT and CDR2 is YYEEEE. The length of the CDR3 is 16 residues. The ends lost 1 base at V and 4 bases at J; junction bases unmatched: 4. CDR3 region: CASSLSGTGGYNEQFF. CDR3 coding DNA: TGTGCCAGCAGCTTGAGCGGGACAGGGGGGTACAATGAGCAGTTCTTC.

This chain connects TRBV10-2 to TRBJ1-1, with D maybe TRBD1 (6 bases). Trimming left V 6 bases short and J 4 bases short, with 18 bases between. CDR1 and CDR2 (germline): WSHSY, SAAADI. This CDR3 contains 15 residues. This CDR3 is CASRWAGEVSTEAFF. DNA for the CDR3: TGCGCCAGCAGATGGGCAGGGGAGGTAAGCACTGAAGCTTTCTTT.

The genes are TRBV6-1 and TRBJ1-6; D is perhaps TRBD1 (5 bases). Germline V gene sequence: CDR1 MNHNS, CDR2 SASEGT. The CDR3 consists of 14 residues. With 8 bases removed from V and 10 bases from J, the gap between germline ends came to 18 bases. CDR3 sequence: CASQGGTPQSPLHF. CDR3 DNA sequence: TGTGCCAGCCAGGGCGGGACCCCGCAGTCACCCCTCCACTTT.

This clone came up once. J is TRBJ2-6 and V is TRBV5-1; D is unresolved. Trimming took off 0 bases at V and 2 bases at J, with 15 bases between the two ends. The CDR3 has 18 amino acids. Germline CDR1 SGHRS, CDR2 YFSETQ. In DNA, the CDR3 is TGCGCCAGCAGCTTGGTTAACTGGGTCGGACCTGGGGCCAACGTCCTGACTTTC. Protein: CASSLVNWVGPGANVLTF.

The rearrangement joins TRBV7-2 to TRBJ1-6; D is unclear. Trimming shortened V by 1 base and J by 10 bases, and 8 bases separated the two germline ends. Germline loops: CDR1 SGHTA, CDR2 FQGNSA. The CDR3 length is 13 residues. CDR3 nucleotides: TGTGCCAGCAGCTTAGTCCCTGAATCACCCCTCCACTTT. Protein sequence: CASSLVPESPLHF.

The rearrangement links TRBV11-3 to TRBJ1-3; D possibly corresponds to TRBD1 (5 bases). With 8 bases removed from V and 1 base from J, the gap between germline ends came to 9 bases. The CDR3 length is 13 residues. Germline loops: CDR1 SGHNT, CDR2 YENEEA. The CDR3 sequence: CASAGGSGNTIYF. CDR3 nucleotides: TGTGCCAGCGCCGGGGGTTCTGGAAACACCATATATTTT.

This clone has a handful of counts. The chain has TRBV5-4 and TRBJ1-4, with D perhaps matching TRBD1 (6 bases). The CDR3 is 14 amino acids. Trimming pared 4 bases from V and 8 bases from J, leaving 15 bases between. Germline CDR1 SGHNT, CDR2 YYREEE (reference sequence). The CDR3 DNA reads TGTGCCAGCAGCAATACAGGGCTAAGCGAAAAACTGTTTTTT. Residues: CASSNTGLSEKLFF. The variable domain in full, with the rest retrieved from reference TRBV5-4 and TRBJ1-4, is ETGVTQSPTHLIKTRGQQVTLRCSSQSGHNTVSWYQQALGQGPQFIFQYYREEENGRGNFPPRFSGLQFPNYSSELNVNALELDDSALYLCASSNTGLSEKLFFGSGTQLSVL.

This clone was recorded a few times. Here the CDR3 reads CASSSTGGKDTQYF. The CDR3 DNA sequence: TGTGCCAGCAGCTCGACAGGGGGCAAAGATACGCAGTATTTT. This chain uses TRBV7-9 with TRBJ2-3; TRBD1 matches at 10 bases. The CDR3 sequence is 14 residues long. V lost 4 bases to trimming and J lost 5 bases; unmatched junction nucleotides: 3. Germline V gene data show CDR1 as SEHNR and CDR2 as FQNEAQ (reference sequence).

This clone occurred a few times. The chain employs TRBV6-6 and TRBJ1-6; D not resolved. V shed 6 bases and J shed 8 bases, with 8 bases lying between them. The CDR3 runs 12 residues. Germline loops: CDR1 MNHNY, CDR2 SVGAGI (reference sequence). CDR3 region: CASRDRYSPLHF. CDR3 DNA: TGTGCCAGCAGGGATCGGTATTCACCCCTCCACTTT.

This clone was seen just once. V is TRBV5-6 and J is TRBJ2-7; 7 bases are shared with TRBD1. Germline loops: CDR1 SGHDT, CDR2 YYEEEE. This CDR3 is built from 12 residues. J lost 4 bases, V lost 4 bases, and 2 bases had no gene match. This CDR3 reads CASSQQGYEQYF. CDR3 nucleotide sequence: TGTGCCAGCAGCCAACAGGGGTACGAGCAGTACTTC.

This clone was recorded at least ten times. V and J are TRBV2 and TRBJ2-7; possibly TRBD1 or TRBD2 for D (5 bases each). CDR3 length equals 14 residues. Per the germline V gene, CDR1 is SNHLY and CDR2 is FYNNEI. Deletions cut 2 bases from V and 3 bases from J, with 11 bases between. Here the CDR3 DNA reads TGTGCCAGCAGTGAACGGGGCAGGGTCTACGAGCAGTACTTC. This encodes CASSERGRVYEQYF. The full variable domain, completed using reference TRBV2 and TRBJ2-7, is EPEVTQTPSHQVTQMGQEVILRCVPISNHLYFYWYRQILGQKVEFLVSFYNNEISEKSEIFDDQFSVERPDGSNFTLKIRSTKLEDSAMYFCASSERGRVYEQYFGPGTRLTVT.

The rearrangement joins TRBV27 to TRBJ2-3; the match to TRBD1 covers 7 bases. This CDR3 contains 14 residues. Germline CDR1 and CDR2: MNHEY and SMNVEV (reference sequence). V was clipped by 4 bases and J by 2 bases; unmatched bases: 3. The CDR3 nucleotides are TGTGCCAGCAGTTATGGGACAGACACAGATACGCAGTATTTT. Its translation: CASSYGTDTDTQYF.

V gene TRBV19 combines with J gene TRBJ1-6; 8 bases line up with TRBD1. This CDR3 has 14 residues. V was clipped by 6 bases and J by 10 bases; unmatched bases: 8. From germline, CDR1 is LNHDA and CDR2 SQIVND (reference sequence). CDR3 loop: CASSRGQGGSPLHF. Here the CDR3 DNA reads TGTGCCAGTAGCCGTGGACAGGGCGGATCACCCCTCCACTTT.

This clone was observed a few times. The chain is built from TRBV12-5 and TRBJ1-5; a possible D gene is TRBD1 (6 bases). Looked up from germline, CDR1 is LGHNT and CDR2 is FRNRAP. V lost 3 bases and J 0 bases, leaving 9 bases between the germline ends. The CDR3 has 15 amino acids. The CDR3 DNA follows: TGTGCTAGTGGTTTAGGACAGTATAGCAATCAGCCCCAGCATTTT. Its translation is CASGLGQYSNQPQHF.